Detailed here is one T cell receptor beta chain. This sample stems from a study of control samples from healthy donors and cancer patients. Between the trimmed V and J ends, which lost 6 bases and 9 bases, there was a span of 12 bases. This CDR3 has 12 residues. The repertoire was sequenced with immunoSEQ multiplex PCR; TCRdb's copy has only in-frame clones and lacks some. The sample gives about 170,000 clones, approximately 86% of which show up once; roughly 5% is in the top ten. The sequenced material came from blood. This clonotype was obtained from a woman aged 25 to 39 in good health. The J gene is TRBJ1-5, the V gene TRBV12-3 or TRBV12-4; D uncertain. The CDR3, as DNA: TGTGCCAGCAGATCAAGCCGGCCGCCCCAGCATTTT. Translation: CASRSSRPPQHF.